The 22 T cell receptor beta chains in this list originate from one sample, sequenced in a study of blood T cell repertoires in COVID-19. Method: immunoSEQ multiplex PCR; TCRdb's copy keeps in-frame clones and lacks some. Of 64,000 or so clones listed, approximately 90% are singletons. Sequencing used peripheral blood. The receptor source for this set is a human donor in a cohort sampled during active COVID-19.

V usage is TRBV18 and J usage is TRBJ1-4; D remains ambiguous. V was cut by 3 bases and J by 8 bases, with 10 bases left in between. The CDR3 extends over 13 amino acids. CDR1 is KGHSH, CDR2 LQKENI, per germline. CDR3 coding DNA: TGTGCCAGCTCACCTGACTCCAAGGAAAAACTGTTTTTT. Encoded protein: CASSPDSKEKLFF.

This clone has only one observation. The chain has TRBV5-8 and TRBJ2-1; TRBD2 matches 7 bases. After removal of 4 bases from V and 9 bases from J, the junction contained 13 bases not matched to a gene. Germline V gene data show CDR1 as SGHTS and CDR2 as YDEGEE. This CDR3 spans 15 amino acids. CDR3: CASSPRGAQRGEQFF. The CDR3 coding sequence is TGTGCCAGCAGCCCCCGGGGCGCCCAGCGGGGTGAGCAGTTCTTC. The variable domain in full, with the rest retrieved from reference TRBV5-8 and TRBJ2-1, is EAGVTQSPTHLIKTRGQQATLRCSPISGHTSVYWYQQALGLGLQFLLWYDEGEERNRGNFPPRFSGRQFPNYSSELNVNALELEDSALYLCASSPRGAQRGEQFFGPGTRLTVL.

The rearrangement joins TRBV19 to TRBJ2-7; D gene ambiguous. Germline assignment: CDR1 LNHDA and CDR2 SQIVND (reference sequence). This CDR3 spans 14 amino acids. Trimming took off 4 bases at V and 4 bases at J, with 14 bases between the two ends. Here the CDR3 reads CASSRTGSLYEQYF. As DNA, the CDR3 is TGTGCCAGTAGTAGAACCGGGTCCTTATACGAGCAGTACTTC. Drawing the rest from reference TRBV19 and TRBJ2-7, the complete variable domain is DGGITQSPKYLFRKEGQNVTLSCEQNLNHDAMYWYRQDPGQGLRLIYYSQIVNDFQKGDIAEGYSVSREKKESFPLTVTSAQKNPTAFYLCASSRTGSLYEQYFGPGTRLTVT.

This clone showed up just a few times. This rearrangement joins TRBV6-5 to TRBJ1-6, with 7 bases matching TRBD1. V was pared by 4 bases and J by 4 bases, with 4 bases of the junction left unmatched. CDR3 length: 15 amino acids. Germline loops: CDR1 MNHEY, CDR2 SVGAGI. The CDR3 DNA sequence: TGTGCCAGCAGTTGGGACAGCGATTATAATTCACCCCTCCACTTT. Protein sequence: CASSWDSDYNSPLHF.

V usage is TRBV6-2 or TRBV6-3 and J usage is TRBJ2-7, with a tentative D call TRBD1 (5 bases). The CDR3 length is 14 residues. V was trimmed by 4 bases and J by 0 bases, leaving 10 bases between them. CDR1 and CDR2 (germline): MNHEY, SVGEGT. The CDR3 loop is CASSSLDSSYEQYF. The CDR3 DNA sequence: TGTGCCAGCAGTTCCCTAGACAGCTCCTACGAGCAGTACTTC.

The gene calls are TRBV13 and TRBJ2-7; possible D gene TRBD2, 6 bases. The germline V gene encodes CDR1 PRHDT and CDR2 FYEKMQ (reference sequence). CDR3 length equals 12 residues. V lost 4 bases and J 6 bases, leaving 10 bases between the germline ends. For the CDR3, the DNA is TGTGCCAGCAGCTACACGGGGGTCGAGCAGTACTTC. Its protein product is CASSYTGVEQYF.

The sample holds a few counts of this clone. The CDR3: CASQAGGPYEQYF. DNA of the CDR3: TGTGCCAGTCAAGCGGGAGGGCCTTACGAGCAGTACTTC. J is TRBJ2-7 and V is TRBV7-9; TRBD2 matches at 10 bases. There are 13 residues in the CDR3. V lost 9 bases, J lost 4 bases, and 6 bases stayed unmatched. Per the germline V gene, CDR1 is SEHNR and CDR2 is FQNEAQ (reference sequence).

The chain combines TRBV19 with TRBJ2-7; 8 positions agree with TRBD1. J gave up 4 bases and V 6 bases, and 8 bases lay outside the gene matches. Germline V gene sequence: CDR1 LNHDA, CDR2 SQIVND (reference sequence). CDR3 length: 14 residues. CDR3 DNA sequence: TGTGCCAGTAGCTCCGGGACAGGAACATACGAGCAGTACTTC. Translating gives CASSSGTGTYEQYF.

This sequence joins TRBV14 and TRBJ2-1; TRBD2 aligns across 7 bases. The CDR3 has 17 residues. CDR1 is SGHDN, CDR2 FVKESK, per germline. Losses at the gene ends were 4 bases for V and 9 bases for J; bases not matched to a gene: 18. The CDR3 here is CASSPLLTGRAVGEQFF. The CDR3 DNA follows: TGTGCCAGCAGCCCTCTTCTTACGGGGAGGGCCGTGGGTGAGCAGTTCTTC.

The V call is TRBV28, the J call TRBJ2-7, with 11 bases fitting TRBD2. The CDR3 totals 15 residues. Trimming at V came to 4 bases and at J to 7 bases, leaving 9 bases not matched to a gene. In germline, CDR1 is MDHEN, CDR2 SYDVKM. The CDR3 is CASSSSSGGRREQYF. The DNA for the CDR3 is TGTGCCAGCAGTTCTTCTAGCGGGGGGCGGAGGGAGCAGTACTTC.

The chain is built from TRBV25-1 and TRBJ2-2; maybe TRBD2 (5 bases). The CDR3 sequence is 14 residues long. Trimming stripped 9 bases from V and 3 bases from J, with 14 bases between. Looked up from germline, CDR1 is MGHDK and CDR2 is SYGVNS. The CDR3 nucleotides read TGTGCCAGTACTGGGGAGTATTACACCGGGGAGCTGTTTTTT. This translates into CASTGEYYTGELFF.

The V call is TRBV6-4, the J call TRBJ2-3; 11 bases agree with TRBD2. With 3 bases clipped from V and 4 bases from J, the junction kept 3 bases outside the gene matches. There are 15 residues in the CDR3. Germline V CDR1 and CDR2: MRHNA, SNTAGT. For the CDR3, the DNA is TGTGCCAGCAGTGAATTAGCGGGAGGGGCAGATACGCAGTATTTT. This codes for CASSELAGGADTQYF.

J is TRBJ2-3 and V is TRBV10-3; D is possibly TRBD1 (5 bases). The V end was cut by 2 bases, the J end by 2 bases, with 11 bases between. CDR3 length: 15 amino acids. CDR1 and CDR2 (germline): ENHRY, SYGVKD. The CDR3 DNA reads as TGTGCCATCAGTGAGGGGGCCAGACCCACAGATACGCAGTATTTT. Protein sequence: CAISEGARPTDTQYF.

The genes are TRBV18 and TRBJ2-7, with a weak D call TRBD1 (5 bases). Germline-derived CDR1 and CDR2 are KGHSH and LQKENI. CDR3 length: 15 amino acids. Trimming removed 2 bases from V and 2 bases from J, with 13 bases in between. The CDR3 loop reads CASSPGASFTYEQYF. For the CDR3, the DNA is TGTGCCAGCTCACCAGGGGCTTCCTTTACCTACGAGCAGTACTTC.

The CDR3 loop reads CASSINRDRPNEKLFF. The CDR3 nucleotides are TGTGCCAGTAGTATCAACCGGGACAGACCTAATGAAAAACTGTTTTTT. The chain is built from TRBV19 and TRBJ1-4; 7 nucleotides agree with TRBD1. With V trimmed by 3 bases and J by 3 bases, 7 bases remained unmatched. The CDR3 totals 16 residues. Germline-derived CDR1 and CDR2 are LNHDA and SQIVND (reference sequence). The full variable domain, rest sourced from reference TRBV19 and TRBJ1-4, is DGGITQSPKYLFRKEGQNVTLSCEQNLNHDAMYWYRQDPGQGLRLIYYSQIVNDFQKGDIAEGYSVSREKKESFPLTVTSAQKNPTAFYLCASSINRDRPNEKLFFGSGTQLSVL.

V is TRBV7-3 and J is TRBJ2-3; the match to TRBD2 covers 15 bases. The germline V gene has CDR1 SGHTA and CDR2 FQGTGA. The CDR3 length is 18 residues. V dropped 5 bases and J dropped 3; count of bases not matched to a gene: 9. The chain's CDR3 is CASSVLGLAGGGTDTQYF. In DNA, the CDR3 is TGTGCCAGCAGCGTATTAGGACTAGCGGGAGGGGGAACAGATACGCAGTATTTT.

J is TRBJ1-3 and V is TRBV4-1; 9 bases are a match to TRBD1. Germline V CDR1 and CDR2: MGHRA, YSYEKL. Trimming at V came to 5 bases and at J to 3 bases, leaving 14 bases not matched to a gene. This CDR3 is built from 18 residues. The CDR3 sequence: CASSTRDRALGFGNTIYF. CDR3 DNA sequence: TGCGCCAGCAGCACCCGGGACAGGGCCCTCGGGTTTGGAAACACCATATATTTT.

The rearrangement uses TRBV5-1 and TRBJ2-5, with 7 bases fitting TRBD2. V gave up 7 bases and J gave up 3 bases; unmatched junction bases: 6. The length of the CDR3 is 13 residues. Looked up from germline, CDR1 is SGHRS and CDR2 is YFSETQ. CDR3 residues: CASSGTNEETQYF. The CDR3 DNA follows: TGCGCCAGCTCCGGGACTAATGAAGAGACCCAGTACTTC.

V gene TRBV7-2 combines with J gene TRBJ2-3; TRBD2 agrees at 9 bases. Looked up from germline, CDR1 is SGHTA and CDR2 is FQGNSA. The length of the CDR3 is 15 residues. V lost 4 bases, J lost 1 base, and 3 bases stayed unmatched. CDR3 DNA: TGTGCCAGCAGCTCGGCTAGCGGGGGCACAGATACGCAGTATTTT. This encodes CASSSASGGTDTQYF.

This rearrangement joins TRBV18 to TRBJ2-1; tentatively, D is TRBD1 (6 bases). This CDR3 has 16 amino acids. The germline V and J ends were trimmed by 5 bases and 2 bases, with 16 bases remaining between them. The germline gives CDR1 KGHSH, CDR2 LQKENI. CDR3 residues: CASSNHRTETYNEQFF. The CDR3 nucleotides are TGTGCCAGCTCAAATCACCGGACAGAAACCTACAATGAGCAGTTCTTC.

The chain carries TRBV6-6 and TRBJ1-5; unclear D gene. CDR1 MNHNY and CDR2 SVGAGI come from the germline V gene (reference sequence). Trimming removed 0 bases from V and 4 bases from J, with 10 bases in between. The CDR3 extends over 15 amino acids. CDR3 region: CASSYSGRGNQPQHF. The CDR3 DNA reads TGTGCCAGCAGTTACTCGGGTCGCGGGAATCAGCCCCAGCATTTT.

The chain links TRBV5-3 to TRBJ1-2; 7 bases line up with TRBD1. TRBV5-3 is noted as an ORF with a role that remains uncertain. V was clipped by 4 bases and J by 2 bases; unmatched bases: 2. This CDR3 has 13 amino acids. CDR3 in amino acids: CARSRGGNYGYTF. The DNA for the CDR3 is TGTGCCAGAAGCCGAGGGGGCAACTATGGCTACACCTTC.